The 29 T cell receptor beta chains listed next were all sequenced from one sample in a study of response to subunit inactivated influenza vaccine. MiXCR, applied by TCRdb to the RT-PCR reads, yields one record per CDR3 protein. The data hold hundreds of thousands of distinct CDR3 sequences, with 15% to 19% observed a single time. The sequenced sample was PBMCs from blood, obtained roughly 12 days after vaccination. These receptors were collected from a man aged 50-60 years who received an inactivated influenza vaccine.

This clonotype has just a few counts. The V call is TRBV20-1, the J call TRBJ2-7, with a weak D call TRBD2 (6 bases). The germline gives CDR1 DFQATT, CDR2 SNEGSKA (reference sequence). Trimming shortened V by 0 bases and J by 3 bases, and 18 bases separated the two germline ends. The CDR3 loop spans 16 amino acids. The CDR3 DNA follows: TGCAGTGCTAGAGATGTCGGGGGTAGTCAGGTCTACGAGCAGTACTTC. Amino acids: CSARDVGGSQVYEQYF.

The V and J genes are TRBV11-2 and TRBJ2-3; unclear D gene. The CDR3 runs to 14 residues. V shed 0 bases and J shed 2 bases, with 6 bases lying between them. CDR1 SGHAT and CDR2 FQNNGV come from the germline V gene. CDR3 coding DNA: TGTGCCAGCAGCTTAGATAGTCCCACAGATACGCAGTATTTT. Residues: CASSLDSPTDTQYF.

The chain combines TRBV15 with TRBJ1-5; D gene uncertain. The CDR3 has 15 residues. Germline values: CDR1 LNHNV, CDR2 YYDKDF (reference sequence). V lost 0 bases, J lost 1 base, and 7 bases lay in between. This CDR3 is CATSRDSASNQPQHF. The CDR3 bases are TGTGCCACCAGCAGAGATTCCGCGAGCAATCAGCCCCAGCATTTT.

This clonotype was observed a handful of times. The V gene is TRBV27, the J gene TRBJ2-7; no clear D. The V end lost 2 bases, the J end lost 0 bases, and 11 bases lay between the germline ends. The CDR3 is 15 amino acids. Germline-derived CDR1 and CDR2 are MNHEY and SMNVEV (reference sequence). The CDR3 DNA reads TGTGCCAGCAGTTTAATAGGGCCACACTCCTACGAGCAGTACTTC. This gives the protein CASSLIGPHSYEQYF.

This clonotype was observed once. This rearrangement joins TRBV4-1 to TRBJ2-2; tentatively, D is TRBD2 (5 bases). CDR3 size: 15 residues. Germline V gene sequence: CDR1 MGHRA, CDR2 YSYEKL. V lost 0 bases, J lost 4 bases, and 9 bases lay in between. In nucleotides, the CDR3 is TGCGCCAGCAGCCAAGATCAAGGAGGCACCGGGGAGCTGTTTTTT. Amino acids: CASSQDQGGTGELFF.

This clonotype has at least ten counts. The gene calls are TRBV12-3 or TRBV12-4 and TRBJ1-5, with D unresolved. The CDR3 totals 15 residues. Trimming took off 6 bases at V and 0 bases at J, with 12 bases between the two ends. The CDR3 reads CASSLGRASNQPQHF. As DNA, the CDR3 is TGTGCCAGCAGCCTAGGGCGGGCTAGCAATCAGCCCCAGCATTTT.

The table lists this clonotype with many counts. The chain employs TRBV5-1 and TRBJ1-5; D possibly corresponds to TRBD1 (6 bases). The CDR3 is 15 residues long. Germline CDR1 reads SGHRS; CDR2 reads YFSETQ. The V and J ends lost 2 bases and 4 bases respectively, with 13 bases between them. In DNA form, the CDR3 reads TGCGCCAGCAGCTTAACCGGGGGCCAAAATCAGCCCCAGCATTTT. Its protein is CASSLTGGQNQPQHF.

J is TRBJ1-1 and V is TRBV11-2, with TRBD1 matching 7 bases. Germline CDR1 is SGHAT and CDR2 is FQNNGV. With V trimmed by 3 bases and J by 4 bases, 2 bases remained unmatched. CDR3 size: 13 residues. The CDR3 bases are TGTGCCAGCAGCTTTAGACAGGGCACTGAAGCTTTCTTT. Amino acids: CASSFRQGTEAFF.

This clonotype turned up a few times. CDR3 sequence reads: CASRRDPSKPQHF. DNA of the CDR3: TGTGCCAGCAGACGAGACCCATCCAAGCCCCAGCATTTT. The rearrangement joins TRBV7-2 to TRBJ1-5; D not resolved. In germline, CDR1 is SGHTA, CDR2 FQGNSA. Trimming stripped 6 bases from V and 8 bases from J, with 14 bases between. This CDR3 region has 13 residues.

The chain links TRBV7-9 to TRBJ2-2; D perhaps matches TRBD2 (5 bases). This CDR3 has 16 residues. V lost 2 bases, J lost 4 bases, and 14 bases lay in between. Germline V gene data show CDR1 as SEHNR and CDR2 as FQNEAQ (reference sequence). CDR3 in amino acids: CASSLSRGRGTGELFF. The DNA of the CDR3 is TGTGCCAGCAGCTTAAGTAGAGGGAGAGGCACCGGGGAGCTGTTTTTT.

This clonotype has a count of ten or more. The chain is built from TRBV3-1 and TRBJ2-7; TRBD2 aligns across 8 bases. Germline V gene data show CDR1 as LGHDT and CDR2 as YNNKEL (reference sequence). V lost 0 bases, J lost 0 bases, and 4 bases stayed unmatched. The CDR3 runs 16 residues. The CDR3 loop is CASSQDPSGSSYEQYF. CDR3 sequence (DNA): TGTGCCAGCAGCCAAGATCCTAGCGGGTCCTCCTACGAGCAGTACTTC.

This clonotype has ten or more counts. The chain couples TRBV20-1 to TRBJ2-7, with 7 bases identical to TRBD1. The trim removed 3 bases at V and 4 bases at J, leaving 6 bases unmatched. The CDR3 is 13 amino acids. Germline lookup yields CDR1 DFQATT and CDR2 SNEGSKA (reference sequence). Here the CDR3 DNA reads TGCAGTGCTAGCCGGGACAGCTTTTACGAGCAGTACTTC. Translated, it gives CSASRDSFYEQYF.

This clonotype was recorded at least ten times. This chain connects TRBV7-2 to TRBJ2-7; 9 nucleotides agree with TRBD1. V shed 6 bases, J shed 1 base, and the junction held 7 bases outside the gene matches. Looked up from germline, CDR1 is SGHTA and CDR2 is FQGNSA. The CDR3 has 15 amino acids. The CDR3 reads CASRRPGQGSYEQYF. For the CDR3, the DNA is TGTGCCAGCAGACGGCCGGGACAGGGATCCTACGAGCAGTACTTC. The full variable domain, rest sourced from reference TRBV7-2 and TRBJ2-7, is GAGVSQSPSNKVTEKGKDVELRCDPISGHTALYWYRQSLGQGLEFLIYFQGNSAPDKSGLPSDRFSAERTGGSVSTLTIQRTQQEDSAVYLCASRRPGQGSYEQYFGPGTRLTVT.

The chain is built from TRBV6-2 or TRBV6-3 and TRBJ1-5, with 9 bases that match TRBD1. CDR3 length equals 17 residues. Germline V gene data show CDR1 as MNHEY and CDR2 as SVGEGT. Losses at the gene ends were 6 bases for V and 2 bases for J; bases not matched to a gene: 11. The CDR3 coding sequence is TGTGCCAGCAGCCGGCTGGACAGGGGAAATGGCAATCAGCCCCAGCATTTT. Translated: CASSRLDRGNGNQPQHF.

The V gene is TRBV25-1, the J gene TRBJ1-4; no firm D call. The V gene's germline CDR1 is MGHDK and CDR2 SYGVNS. V was pared by 6 bases and J by 4 bases, with 9 bases between. This CDR3 region has 13 residues. The CDR3: CASRDRVNEKLFF. The CDR3 DNA reads as TGTGCCAGCAGGGATAGGGTTAATGAAAAACTGTTTTTT.

This clonotype turned up a few times. This chain connects TRBV7-6 to TRBJ2-7, with 7 bases lining up with TRBD1. The CDR3 length is 14 residues. Germline lookup yields CDR1 SGHVS and CDR2 FNYEAQ. V was pared by 3 bases and J by 3 bases, with 5 bases of the junction left unmatched. CDR3 protein: CASSLPTGLYEQYF. The CDR3 bases are TGTGCCAGCAGCTTGCCGACAGGGCTCTACGAGCAGTACTTC.

This clonotype appeared many times. The chain carries TRBV5-1 and TRBJ1-1; 8 nucleotides agree with TRBD1. The V gene end was trimmed by 4 bases and the J gene end by 4 bases; junction bases not matched to a gene: 6. CDR1 is SGHRS and CDR2 is YFSETQ in the germline V gene. The CDR3 runs to 14 residues. In DNA form, the CDR3 reads TGCGCCAGCAGCCTACACGACAGGGGCACTGAAGCTTTCTTT. Protein sequence: CASSLHDRGTEAFF.

The rearrangement uses TRBV2 and TRBJ2-2; possibly TRBD1 for D (5 bases). The CDR3 contains 13 residues. Looked up from germline, CDR1 is SNHLY and CDR2 is FYNNEI. Trimming shortened V by 6 bases and J by 6 bases, and 11 bases separated the two germline ends. The CDR3 sequence: CASSRTGSGELFF. The CDR3 nucleotides are TGTGCCAGCAGCAGAACAGGTTCCGGGGAGCTGTTTTTT.

Ten or more counts support this clonotype. This chain links TRBV4-1 with TRBJ2-1; 9 bases are a match to TRBD1. V lost 4 bases and J lost 5; bases outside the gene matches: 6. This CDR3 is 15 amino acids long. The germline CDR1 and CDR2 sequences are MGHRA and YSYEKL. CDR3 protein: CASSRPGQGNNEQFF. DNA for the CDR3: TGCGCCAGCAGCCGTCCGGGACAGGGAAACAATGAGCAGTTCTTC.

There are many counts of this clonotype. The chain joins TRBV10-3 to TRBJ2-5, with D unresolved. The germline CDR1 and CDR2 sequences are ENHRY and SYGVKD. The CDR3 has 12 amino acids. V dropped 4 bases and J dropped 4 bases, with 7 bases sitting between them. CDR3 DNA sequence: TGTGCCATCAGTGGGGCAAGAGAGACCCAGTACTTC. Amino acid sequence: CAISGARETQYF.

This clonotype was detected ten times or more. CDR3 residues: CASSPDMGRGAYYNEQFF. Written as DNA, the CDR3 is TGCGCCAGCAGCCCCGACATGGGGCGGGGGGCCTATTACAATGAGCAGTTCTTC. The V call is TRBV4-1, the J call TRBJ2-1, with 8 nucleotides matching TRBD2. Germline V gene data show CDR1 as MGHRA and CDR2 as YSYEKL. V lost 4 bases and J lost 4; bases outside the gene matches: 15. CDR3 length equals 18 residues.

This clonotype was counted only a few times. The chain is built from TRBV5-1 and TRBJ1-1; D is unresolved. Looked up from germline, CDR1 is SGHRS and CDR2 is YFSETQ. The CDR3 runs to 14 residues. V was trimmed by 4 bases and J by 0 bases, leaving 10 bases between them. CDR3 protein: CASSVRFMNTEAFF. CDR3 DNA: TGCGCCAGCAGCGTACGGTTCATGAACACTGAAGCTTTCTTT.

This chain connects TRBV29-1 to TRBJ2-5; D unresolved. The CDR3 covers 8 residues. Between the trimmed V and J ends, which lost 6 bases and 5 bases, there was a span of 1 base. CDR1 is SQVTM, CDR2 ANQGSEA, per germline. CDR3 bases: TGCAGCGTGGAGACCCAGTACTTC. As protein: CSVETQYF.

The chain employs TRBV11-2 and TRBJ2-3; no definite D call. V lost 7 bases, J lost 6 bases, and 11 bases lay in between. This CDR3 is 12 amino acids long. CDR1 and CDR2 (germline): SGHAT, FQNNGV. CDR3 sequence: CASTLMGDTQYF. CDR3 in DNA: TGTGCCAGCACCCTAATGGGGGATACGCAGTATTTT.

This clonotype was detected only a few times. The chain uses TRBV7-2 and TRBJ2-7, with 11 bases matching TRBD2. Germline loops: CDR1 SGHTA, CDR2 FQGNSA. The CDR3 sequence is 17 residues long. With 0 bases clipped from V and 0 bases from J, the junction kept 4 bases outside the gene matches. CDR3 nucleotides: TGTGCCAGCAGCTTAGCGGGACTAGCGGTCCTCTCCTACGAGCAGTACTTC. This gives the protein CASSLAGLAVLSYEQYF.

This clonotype appeared many times. The V and J genes are TRBV5-1 and TRBJ2-1; D is unclear. V dropped 7 bases and J dropped 6 bases, with 11 bases sitting between them. The CDR3 consists of 12 residues. Germline values: CDR1 SGHRS, CDR2 YFSETQ. The CDR3 loop reads CASLDPSNEQFF. The CDR3 DNA is TGCGCCAGCCTTGACCCTTCCAATGAGCAGTTCTTC.

The chain is built from TRBV4-1 and TRBJ2-1; D might be TRBD1 or TRBD2, each matching 6 bases. Trimming shortened V by 4 bases and J by 9 bases, and 13 bases separated the two germline ends. Germline CDR1 reads MGHRA; CDR2 reads YSYEKL. The CDR3 runs to 13 residues. CDR3 DNA sequence: TGCGCCAGCAGCCTGAAGGAGGGGGGTGAGCAGTTCTTC. Amino acids: CASSLKEGGEQFF.

This chain links TRBV6-2 or TRBV6-3 with TRBJ2-1; D uncertain. The CDR3 has 13 residues. Trimming took off 2 bases at V and 6 bases at J, with 8 bases between the two ends. Germline V gives CDR1 MNHEY, CDR2 SVGEGT. CDR3 protein: CASSYGFVNEQFF. CDR3 nucleotides: TGTGCCAGCAGTTACGGGTTCGTCAATGAGCAGTTCTTC.

This clonotype turned up a few times. The genes are TRBV27 and TRBJ2-3; 8 nucleotides align to TRBD1. V shed 2 bases and J 7 bases; nucleotides not matched to a gene: 5. CDR1 is MNHEY and CDR2 is SMNVEV in the germline V gene (reference sequence). The CDR3 extends over 14 amino acids. Here the CDR3 DNA reads TGTGCCAGCAGTTTAGGGCAGGGGGCTTATACGCAGTATTTT. Translated, it gives CASSLGQGAYTQYF.